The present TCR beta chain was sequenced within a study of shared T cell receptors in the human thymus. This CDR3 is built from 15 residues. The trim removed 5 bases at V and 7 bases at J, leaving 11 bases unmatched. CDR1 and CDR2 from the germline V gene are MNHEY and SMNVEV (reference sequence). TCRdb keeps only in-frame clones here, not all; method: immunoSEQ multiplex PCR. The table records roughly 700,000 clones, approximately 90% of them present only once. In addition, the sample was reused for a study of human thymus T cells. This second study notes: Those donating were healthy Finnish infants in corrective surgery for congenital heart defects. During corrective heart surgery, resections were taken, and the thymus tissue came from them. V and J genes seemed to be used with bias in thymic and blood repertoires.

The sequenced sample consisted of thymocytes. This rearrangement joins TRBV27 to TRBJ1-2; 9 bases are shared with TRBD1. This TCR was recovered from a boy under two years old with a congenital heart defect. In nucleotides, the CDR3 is TGTGCCAGCAGTCCCCATGGGACAGGGAAGGGTGGCTACACCTTC. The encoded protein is CASSPHGTGKGGYTF.